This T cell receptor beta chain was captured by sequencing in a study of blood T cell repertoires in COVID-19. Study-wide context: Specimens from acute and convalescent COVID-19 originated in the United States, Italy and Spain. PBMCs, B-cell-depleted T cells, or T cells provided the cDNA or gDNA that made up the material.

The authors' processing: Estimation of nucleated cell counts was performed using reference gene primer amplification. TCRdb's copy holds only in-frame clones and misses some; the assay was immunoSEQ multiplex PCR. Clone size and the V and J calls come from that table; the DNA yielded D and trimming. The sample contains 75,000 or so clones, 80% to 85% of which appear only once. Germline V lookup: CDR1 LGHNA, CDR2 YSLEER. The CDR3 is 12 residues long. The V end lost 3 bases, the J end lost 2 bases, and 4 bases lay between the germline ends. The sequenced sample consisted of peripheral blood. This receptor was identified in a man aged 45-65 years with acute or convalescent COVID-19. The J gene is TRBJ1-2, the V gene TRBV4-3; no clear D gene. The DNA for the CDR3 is TGCGCCAGCAGCCATCTCAACTATGGCTACACCTTC. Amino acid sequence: CASSHLNYGYTF.